The source of this TCR beta chain is a study of T cells in Graves' hyperthyroidism and ophthalmopathy. It was RNA transcripts that yielded the amplified TCR beta CDR3 regions. When the TCR CDR3 underwent first-round RT-PCR, the HTBI primer set was used. Each CDR3 protein is one row after TCRdb ran MiXCR on the multiplex PCR reads. There are around 620,000 distinct CDR3 sequences in the sample; about 16% occur only once, and about 3.8% lies in the top ten. The germline V and J ends were trimmed by 6 bases and 0 bases, with 15 bases remaining between them. Germline-derived CDR1 and CDR2 are ENHRY and SYGVKD. CDR3 length: 15 residues. This clonotype was recorded a few times. Exclusion of a patient resulted from uncontrolled infection, other autoimmune disease, pregnancy or lactation.

The source material was blood. The receptor was derived from a woman in her twenties or thirties with Graves' hyperthyroidism. This chain uses TRBV10-3 with TRBJ2-7, with D possibly matching TRBD1 (6 bases). This CDR3 is CAISPRQVSSYEQYF. CDR3 sequence (DNA): TGTGCCATCAGCCCCAGACAGGTCAGCTCCTACGAGCAGTACTTC.